The rows below give T cell receptor beta chains drawn from one sample of a study of blood T cell repertoires in COVID-19. Assay used: immunoSEQ multiplex PCR; TCRdb lists only in-frame clones, some missing. This table has roughly 70,000 clones, 80% to 90% appearing once. The sequenced sample was peripheral blood. These receptors were taken from a woman of 80 years or more with active COVID-19. Each CDR3 is given with its conserved first and last residue. A D gene is named only where the DNA matches it firmly. Clone size is given for some rows only: seen once, a few or many times, or a class if the clone is expanded.

d_gene: -; abundance: -; j_gene: TRBJ2-5; v_gene: TRBV28; len: 15; CDR3nt: TGTGCCAGCACCCTTCGGGGACCCGGGGGACAGACCCAGTACTTC; CDR3aa: CASTLRGPGGQTQYF
d_gene: TRBD1; abundance: -; j_gene: TRBJ1-4; v_gene: TRBV18; len: 15; CDR3nt: TGTGCCAGCTCACGCACGACAGGGGGCCGTGAAAAACTGTTTTTT; CDR3aa: CASSRTTGGREKLFF
d_gene: -; abundance: once; j_gene: TRBJ2-1; v_gene: TRBV7-3; len: 15; CDR3nt: TGTGCCAGCAGCTGGGACTCAGGGCTGAGGAATGAGCAGTTCTTC; CDR3aa: CASSWDSGLRNEQFF
d_gene: TRBD2; abundance: -; j_gene: TRBJ2-1; v_gene: TRBV4-1; len: 16; CDR3nt: TGCGCCAGCAGCCCTCCTGGAGCTAGCGGTTACAATGAGCAGTTCTTC; CDR3aa: CASSPPGASGYNEQFF
d_gene: -; abundance: -; j_gene: TRBJ1-5; v_gene: TRBV18; len: 13; CDR3nt: TGTGCCAGCTCAGACTTGGGCAATCAGCCCCAGCATTTT; CDR3aa: CASSDLGNQPQHF
d_gene: -; abundance: once; j_gene: TRBJ1-5; v_gene: TRBV19; len: 16; CDR3nt: TGTGCCAGTAGTATTGGGGCACAAGGGGGGGGAGGGCCCCAGCATTTT; CDR3aa: CASSIGAQGGGGPQHF
d_gene: TRBD2; abundance: -; j_gene: TRBJ2-5; v_gene: TRBV3-1/TRBV3-2; len: 18; CDR3nt: TGTGCCAGCAGCCAACTTCTAGCGGGAGGGCCTGGCCAAGAGACCCAGTACTTC; CDR3aa: CASSQLLAGGPGQETQYF
d_gene: TRBD2; abundance: -; j_gene: TRBJ2-4; v_gene: TRBV7-8; len: 15; CDR3nt: TGTGCCAGCAGCTCCGAACGGGCCTCGGGAGGAATTCAGTACTTC; CDR3aa: CASSSERASGGIQYF
d_gene: TRBD2; abundance: -; j_gene: TRBJ2-4; v_gene: TRBV20-1; len: 17; CDR3nt: TGCAGTGCTAGTATAGCGGGAGGTCCCGTAAACAAAAACATTCAGTACTTC; CDR3aa: CSASIAGGPVNKNIQYF
d_gene: -; abundance: -; j_gene: TRBJ2-1; v_gene: TRBV12-2; len: 13; CDR3nt: TGTGCAAGTCGCTTCCCGAGGAGGGTAGGGCAGTTCTTC; CDR3aa: CASRFPRRVGQFF
d_gene: -; abundance: -; j_gene: TRBJ2-6; v_gene: TRBV27; len: 17; CDR3nt: TGTGCCAGCAGTCATGGGGTGCGGGGCTCTGGGGCCAACGTCCTGACTTTC; CDR3aa: CASSHGVRGSGANVLTF
d_gene: TRBD2; abundance: -; j_gene: TRBJ2-7; v_gene: TRBV19; len: 15; CDR3nt: TGTGCCAGTAGTATTATCGGCGGGAGAGCCTACGAGCAGTACTTC; CDR3aa: CASSIIGGRAYEQYF
d_gene: -; abundance: -; j_gene: TRBJ1-1; v_gene: TRBV30; len: 13; CDR3nt: TGTGCCTGGACTCGAACAGGGTACACTGAAGCTTTCTTT; CDR3aa: CAWTRTGYTEAFF
d_gene: -; abundance: -; j_gene: TRBJ2-5; v_gene: TRBV18; len: 12; CDR3nt: TGTGCCAGCTCACCAGAGTTGGAGACCCAGTACTTC; CDR3aa: CASSPELETQYF
d_gene: -; abundance: -; j_gene: TRBJ1-5; v_gene: TRBV15; len: 15; CDR3nt: TGTGCCACCAGCAGAGACAGGGTCGCCAATCAGCCCCAGCATTTT; CDR3aa: CATSRDRVANQPQHF
d_gene: -; abundance: once; j_gene: TRBJ2-2; v_gene: TRBV5-1; len: 15; CDR3nt: TGCGCCAGCAGCTTACGGCTAGGCGGTGTCGGGGAGCTGTTTTTT; CDR3aa: CASSLRLGGVGELFF